These T cell receptor beta chains were read from a single sample in a study of blood T cell repertoires in COVID-19. Generated by immunoSEQ multiplex PCR, the TCRdb table keeps only in-frame clones and is missing some. The sample has about 200,000 clones, 85% seen once. Sequencing used peripheral blood. These receptors all come from a man aged 60 to 69 with COVID-19, enrolled during active disease. Both conserved end residues are part of each CDR3. A D gene is named only where the DNA matches it firmly. Clone sizes are given selectively: once, few, many, or a class where the clone is expanded.

clone size	D gene	J gene	CDR3 length	V gene	CDR3 DNA	CDR3 protein
-	TRBD1	TRBJ2-1	15	TRBV6-1	TGTGCCAGCAGTGAAAGGACAGGGCAGTACAATGAGCAGTTCTTC	CASSERTGQYNEQFF
-	TRBD1	TRBJ2-2	14	TRBV18	TGTGCCAGCTCACCATTACAGGGGACCGGGGAGCTGTTTTTT	CASSPLQGTGELFF
-	-	TRBJ1-3	14	TRBV18	TGTGCCAGCTCACCAGGCGGGTCGCAAAACACCATATATTTT	CASSPGGSQNTIYF
-	-	TRBJ1-5	13	TRBV11-2	TGTGCCAGCAGCTTAGCTTTAAATCAGCCCCAGCATTTT	CASSLALNQPQHF
-	TRBD1	TRBJ1-1	14	TRBV9	TGTGCCAGCACTCAGGGGGCTTTGAACACTGAAGCTTTCTTT	CASTQGALNTEAFF
-	TRBD1	TRBJ1-2	14	TRBV5-1	TGCGCCAGCAGCTTGGGACAGGGCCACTATGGCTACACCTTC	CASSLGQGHYGYTF
once	-	TRBJ1-2	15	TRBV18	TGTGCCAGCTCACCAGATCAGGGAGGATTCGATGGCTACACCTTC	CASSPDQGGFDGYTF
-	TRBD1	TRBJ1-2	14	TRBV5-4	TGTGCCAGCAGCCGGAGCGGACAGGGAGGTGGCTACACCTTC	CASSRSGQGGGYTF
-	TRBD2	TRBJ2-1	15	TRBV9	TGTGCCAGCAGCGTAGGGACTAGCGAGAGGGATGAGCAGTTCTTC	CASSVGTSERDEQFF
-	-	TRBJ1-3	15	TRBV18	TGTGCCAGCTCCCCAGGACAGATCTCTGGAAACACCATATATTTT	CASSPGQISGNTIYF
-	TRBD2	TRBJ2-1	17	TRBV18	TGTGCCAGCTCACCACGACCTAGCGGGGGATCTTCCAATGAGCAGTTCTTC	CASSPRPSGGSSNEQFF
-	-	TRBJ2-7	15	TRBV19	TGTGCCAGTAGTCTTTCCGGGGACAAGACCTACGAGCAGTACTTC	CASSLSGDKTYEQYF
-	-	TRBJ2-2	15	TRBV7-2	TGTGCCAGCAGCTTACGACAGGCCTGGGCCGGGGAGCTGTTTTTT	CASSLRQAWAGELFF
-	TRBD1	TRBJ1-1	14	TRBV7-2	TGTGCCAGCAGCTCACGACAGGGGAGCACTGAAGCTTTCTTT	CASSSRQGSTEAFF
-	TRBD1	TRBJ2-6	18	TRBV16	TGTGCCAGCAGCCAGTTGGGACAGTCCTACTCTGGGGCCAACGTCCTGACTTTC	CASSQLGQSYSGANVLTF
-	-	TRBJ1-4	14	TRBV7-9	TGTGCCAGCAGCTTACAGGGTTTGAATGAAAAACTGTTTTTT	CASSLQGLNEKLFF
once	-	TRBJ1-4	13	TRBV2	TGTGCCAGCAGTTCGGACAACAAGGAAAAACTGTTTTTT	CASSSDNKEKLFF
-	-	TRBJ2-1	15	TRBV3-1/TRBV3-2	TGTGCCAGCAGCCAACTCAGGGGAAAGGGAGATGAGCAGTTCTTC	CASSQLRGKGDEQFF
-	TRBD2	TRBJ2-7	14	TRBV27	TGTGCCAGCAGTTTGGGGGGGGAGGGAGGCGAGCAGTACTTC	CASSLGGEGGEQYF
-	TRBD1	TRBJ2-7	17	TRBV5-1	TGCGCCAGCCGAGTTATCGACAGGGCGGACGGGTGGTACGAGCAGTACTTC	CASRVIDRADGWYEQYF
-	-	TRBJ1-2	15	TRBV5-1	TGCGCCAGCAGCCCTGGCCCGACTAGAGGGTATGGCTACACCTTC	CASSPGPTRGYGYTF
-	TRBD1	TRBJ2-1	16	TRBV11-3	TGTGCCAGCAGCCTAAACGCGGGACAGGGCTACAATGAGCAGTTCTTC	CASSLNAGQGYNEQFF
-	-	TRBJ2-1	12	TRBV30	TGTGCCTGCACGACAGAGTACAATGAGCAGTTCTTC	CACTTEYNEQFF
-	-	TRBJ2-1	13	TRBV29-1	TGCAGCGTCGACCTAGCGAGGAACAATGAGCAGTTCTTC	CSVDLARNNEQFF
-	-	TRBJ1-6	15	TRBV30	TGTGCCTGGAGTGTACTCCCAGGGGAGAATTCACCCCTCCACTTT	CAWSVLPGENSPLHF
-	-	TRBJ1-6	14	TRBV28	TGTGCCAGCAGTCTCAGGGAATTCCGGTCACCCCTCCACTTT	CASSLREFRSPLHF
-	-	TRBJ2-7	16	TRBV2	TGTGCCAGCAGCTCGCGCCAAAGTGGCCAGGGTTACGAGCAGTACTTC	CASSSRQSGQGYEQYF
-	TRBD1	TRBJ1-1	14	TRBV11-2	TGTGCCAGCAGCATAGACAGGGCGGACACTGAAGCTTTCTTT	CASSIDRADTEAFF
-	-	TRBJ1-1	15	TRBV5-1	TGCGCCAGCAGCTTGGCCAGAGGGAGAGGCTCTGAAGCTTTCTTT	CASSLARGRGSEAFF
-	-	TRBJ2-3	15	TRBV19	TGTGCCAGTAGTAGGCCGGGAGTTGGTACAGATACGCAGTATTTT	CASSRPGVGTDTQYF
-	-	TRBJ1-2	13	TRBV5-1	TGCGCCAGCAGCCTAGGGGGTATCGGTGGCTACACCTTC	CASSLGGIGGYTF
many	-	TRBJ1-5	14	TRBV6-1	TGTGCCAGCAGTGAATGGGGGCGGCGTCAGCCCCAGCATTTT	CASSEWGRRQPQHF
-	-	TRBJ1-1	14	TRBV27	TGTGCCAGCAGTCCGGGACAAGCGAACACTGAAGCTTTCTTT	CASSPGQANTEAFF
-	-	TRBJ2-7	16	TRBV6-2/TRBV6-3	TGTGCCAGCAGTTACTCGACCCCGGGTTTCCCCTACGAGCAGTACTTC	CASSYSTPGFPYEQYF
-	TRBD1	TRBJ1-1	16	TRBV5-1	TGCGCCAGCAGCGGATACGGGACAGGGCCGAACACTGAAGCTTTCTTT	CASSGYGTGPNTEAFF
-	TRBD2	TRBJ2-2	17	TRBV30	TGTGCCTGGAGAAAACTAATGGCGGGAGGGCCAACCGGGGAGCTGTTTTTT	CAWRKLMAGGPTGELFF
-	-	TRBJ2-7	15	TRBV19	TGTGCCACCTCGCGACAGAACCAACCCTCCTACGAGCAGTACTTC	CATSRQNQPSYEQYF
-	-	TRBJ2-7	14	TRBV7-2	TGTGCCAGCACCCGGGTAGCCCAGAACTACGAGCAGTACTTC	CASTRVAQNYEQYF
-	-	TRBJ1-3	14	TRBV19	TGTGCCAGTAGTACCCCAGGGGCTGGAAACACCATATATTTT	CASSTPGAGNTIYF
-	-	TRBJ1-5	11	TRBV10-1	TGCGCCAGCAGGCGAGATCAGCCCCAGCATTTT	CASRRDQPQHF
once	TRBD1	TRBJ1-5	16	TRBV30	TGTGCCTGGAGTGGGACAGGGGGGGTGACAAATCAGCCCCAGCATTTT	CAWSGTGGVTNQPQHF
-	-	TRBJ2-7	14	TRBV28	TGTGCCAGCAGTCGACCGGACACATCCTACGAGCAGTACTTC	CASSRPDTSYEQYF
once	-	TRBJ2-7	13	TRBV6-5	TGTGCCAGCAGTTACGGGCCGTCCTACGAGCAGTACTTC	CASSYGPSYEQYF
-	-	TRBJ1-1	12	TRBV18	TGTGCCAGCTCGCCTGGGGGCGGTGAAGCTTTCTTT	CASSPGGGEAFF
-	TRBD2	TRBJ2-2	15	TRBV5-1	TGCGCCAGCACCCGGACTAGTTCGAACACCGGGGAGCTGTTTTTT	CASTRTSSNTGELFF
-	-	TRBJ2-2	19	TRBV28	TGTGCCAGCAGGGGGGGCGGGAGCGGCCCAAGCCCGAACACCGGGGAGCTGTTTTTT	CASRGGGSGPSPNTGELFF
-	-	TRBJ2-7	11	TRBV28	TGTGCCAGCAGTTTAGAGGCGGTCCAGTACTTC	CASSLEAVQYF
-	TRBD1	TRBJ1-1	13	TRBV12-3/TRBV12-4	TGTGCCAGCATTCAGGGGGCGCGGACTGAAGCTTTCTTT	CASIQGARTEAFF
once	-	TRBJ1-1	11	TRBV12-3/TRBV12-4	TGTGCCAGCAGTCTAGGGCCTGAAGCTTTCTTT	CASSLGPEAFF
-	-	TRBJ1-2	15	TRBV2	TGTGCCAGCAGTGAATTGTCCAGGGGCGGTGATGGCTACACCTTC	CASSELSRGGDGYTF
-	TRBD1	TRBJ1-6	16	TRBV19	TGTGCCAGTAGCGGGACAGGCAATGGTTATAATTCACCCCTCCACTTT	CASSGTGNGYNSPLHF
few	-	TRBJ2-7	11	TRBV25-1	TGTGCCAGCAGTGATATGTACGAGCAGTACTTC	CASSDMYEQYF
-	TRBD1	TRBJ2-6	21	TRBV28	TGTGCCAGCAGCCATCTTTTATCCCGGACAGGGTTTTCCCCTGGGGCCAACGTCCTGACTTTC	CASSHLLSRTGFSPGANVLTF
-	TRBD1	TRBJ1-1	13	TRBV29-1	TGCAGCGCCCGGACAGGGAGGGGCACTGAAGCTTTCTTT	CSARTGRGTEAFF
-	TRBD1	TRBJ1-4	17	TRBV5-4	TGTGCCAGCAGTCCCTCGGGTGGGACAGGGCAAAATGAAAAACTGTTTTTT	CASSPSGGTGQNEKLFF
few	-	TRBJ2-5	17	TRBV3-1/TRBV3-2	TGTGCCAGCAGCCTCTGGAGTAGCGGACGAGAGAGAGAGACCCAGTACTTC	CASSLWSSGRERETQYF
-	TRBD1	TRBJ1-6	15	TRBV27	TGTGCCAGCAGTTTATCCCAGGGGGGTGGTTCACCCCTCCACTTT	CASSLSQGGGSPLHF
-	-	TRBJ2-7	14	TRBV6-2/TRBV6-3	TGTGCCAGCAGTTACGGGGGCCGAATCTACGAGCAGTACTTC	CASSYGGRIYEQYF
-	-	TRBJ1-3	14	TRBV30	TGTGCCTGGGAACAGGCCAACTCTGGAAACACCATATATTTT	CAWEQANSGNTIYF
-	-	TRBJ1-2	14	TRBV24-1	TGTGCCACCTGGAGCGGGGACTGGAGCTATGGCTACACCTTC	CATWSGDWSYGYTF